These 28 T cell receptor beta chains were sequenced from one sample in a study of shared clonotypes between healthy human individuals. Clones were read by immunoSEQ multiplex PCR, and TCRdb kept only the in-frame ones, dropping some. The repertoire consists of roughly 2.5 million clones, with 85% to 95% occurring once and the leading ten covering over 0.12%. Sequenced sample: naive CD4+ T cells sorted from blood. The sample's subset: CD45RA+ positively selected. These receptors all come from a young man in good health.

This clone was observed a few times. CDR3 nucleotides: TGTGCCAGCAGGAGGACCCCTGAAGCTTTCTTT. Translated: CASRRTPEAFF. The chain is built from TRBV2 and TRBJ1-1; D is undetermined. This CDR3 comprises 11 residues. Germline-derived CDR1 and CDR2 are SNHLY and FYNNEI. The V end lost 6 bases, the J end lost 6 bases, and 8 bases lay between the germline ends.

Concerning this clone itself: The same CDR3 is also encoded by other DNA sequences in this sample. The chain joins TRBV19 to TRBJ1-5; D unclear. CDR1 LNHDA and CDR2 SQIVND come from the germline V gene (reference sequence). V lost 0 bases, J lost 2 bases, and 5 bases lay in between. The CDR3 is made up of 14 amino acids. The CDR3 bases are TGTGCCAGTAGTATAGAGGGCGGCAATCAGCCCCAGCATTTT. This gives the protein CASSIEGGNQPQHF. The whole variable domain, remainder taken from reference TRBV19 and TRBJ1-5, is DGGITQSPKYLFRKEGQNVTLSCEQNLNHDAMYWYRQDPGQGLRLIYYSQIVNDFQKGDIAEGYSVSREKKESFPLTVTSAQKNPTAFYLCASSIEGGNQPQHFGDGTRLSIL.

V usage is TRBV5-1 and J usage is TRBJ2-3; 10 nucleotides agree with TRBD1. The CDR3 is 16 residues long. J lost 6 bases, V lost 3 bases, and 10 bases had no gene match. Germline assignment: CDR1 SGHRS and CDR2 YFSETQ. This chain's CDR3 is CASSWGQGRAQDTQYF. CDR3 DNA sequence: TGCGCCAGCAGCTGGGGACAGGGGAGGGCACAGGATACGCAGTATTTT.

This chain joins TRBV5-4 and TRBJ2-1; 10 bases line up with TRBD2. This CDR3 contains 16 residues. With V trimmed by 1 base and J by 2 bases, 3 bases remained unmatched. CDR1 is SGHNT, CDR2 YYREEE, per germline (reference sequence). CDR3: CASSLTSGRAYNEQFF. DNA for the CDR3: TGTGCCAGCAGCTTGACAAGCGGGAGGGCCTACAATGAGCAGTTCTTC.

The V gene is TRBV19, the J gene TRBJ2-1; D might be TRBD1 (6 bases). Germline CDR1 is LNHDA and CDR2 is SQIVND (reference sequence). The ends were cut back, 5 bases at V and 5 bases at J, with 16 bases in the middle. The length of the CDR3 is 15 residues. The CDR3 protein is CASSAGALGDNEQFF. The CDR3 coding sequence is TGTGCCAGTAGTGCAGGGGCGCTAGGGGACAATGAGCAGTTCTTC. The whole variable domain, remainder taken from reference TRBV19 and TRBJ2-1, is DGGITQSPKYLFRKEGQNVTLSCEQNLNHDAMYWYRQDPGQGLRLIYYSQIVNDFQKGDIAEGYSVSREKKESFPLTVTSAQKNPTAFYLCASSAGALGDNEQFFGPGTRLTVL.

J is TRBJ1-1 and V is TRBV18, with 9 bases that match TRBD1. Germline CDR1 KGHSH, CDR2 LQKENI. This CDR3 has 15 amino acids. Trimming took 4 bases from V and 4 from J; bases not matched to a gene: 7. The chain's CDR3 is CASSQWDRAATEAFF. Written as DNA, the CDR3 is TGTGCCAGCTCACAATGGGACAGGGCGGCCACTGAAGCTTTCTTT.

J is TRBJ2-5 and V is TRBV4-1, with 9 bases identical to TRBD1. The CDR3 is 14 residues long. Trimming took 2 bases from V and 5 from J; bases not matched to a gene: 3. Per the germline V gene, CDR1 is MGHRA and CDR2 is YSYEKL. The CDR3 DNA follows: TGCGCCAGCAGCCAAACAGGGGGCTGGGAGACCCAGTACTTC. Protein sequence: CASSQTGGWETQYF.

This clone was detected only once. The rearrangement links TRBV9 to TRBJ2-6, with 9 bases matching TRBD2. Germline V gene data show CDR1 as SGDLS and CDR2 as YYNGEE. V lost 1 base, J lost 1 base, and 9 bases stayed unmatched. CDR3 length: 19 amino acids. The CDR3 DNA reads as TGTGCCAGCAGCGTACCCGAGCTAGCGGGAAGGTCTGGGGCCAACGTCCTGACTTTC. Amino acids: CASSVPELAGRSGANVLTF.

The rearrangement uses TRBV28 and TRBJ1-1; D is ambiguous. The CDR3 has 11 amino acids. Per germline, CDR1 MDHEN and CDR2 SYDVKM. V was trimmed by 3 bases and J by 7 bases, leaving 6 bases between them. CDR3 in amino acids: CASSLGHEAFF. CDR3 sequence (DNA): TGTGCCAGCAGTTTGGGCCATGAAGCTTTCTTT.

This clone turned up a few times. The genes are TRBV4-1 and TRBJ1-1; D remains unclear. CDR1 MGHRA and CDR2 YSYEKL come from the germline V gene. V shed 0 bases and J shed 3 bases, with 5 bases lying between them. CDR3 length: 13 amino acids. DNA for the CDR3: TGCGCCAGCAGCCAAGATACCGACACTGAAGCTTTCTTT. It codes for CASSQDTDTEAFF.

DNA for the CDR3: TGCGCCAGCAGCCAAGGGCCCTCTGGAAACACCATATATTTT. Its protein is CASSQGPSGNTIYF. The gene calls are TRBV4-1 and TRBJ1-3; D gene ambiguous. The V gene lost 1 base and the J gene lost 0 bases, with 4 bases spanning the gap. The germline V gene has CDR1 MGHRA and CDR2 YSYEKL. There are 14 residues in the CDR3.

The gene calls are TRBV7-2 and TRBJ2-7; D possibly corresponds to TRBD2 (5 bases). The ends were cut back, 4 bases at V and 8 bases at J, with 9 bases in the middle. The CDR3 has 11 residues. From germline, CDR1 is SGHTA and CDR2 FQGNSA. The CDR3 region is CASSYWEQQYF. CDR3 DNA: TGTGCCAGCAGCTACTGGGAGCAGCAGTACTTC.

The J gene is TRBJ1-2, the V gene TRBV30; 7 bases are a match to TRBD1. This CDR3 contains 14 residues. Losses at the gene ends were 3 bases for V and 2 bases for J; bases not matched to a gene: 6. Germline V gene sequence: CDR1 GTSNPN, CDR2 SVGIG (reference sequence). The CDR3 loop reads CAWRRDSKNYGYTF. CDR3 nucleotides: TGTGCCTGGAGACGGGACAGCAAGAACTATGGCTACACCTTC. Supplemented by reference TRBV30 and TRBJ1-2, the full variable domain reads SQTIHQWPATLVQPVGSPLSLECTVEGTSNPNLYWYRQAAGRGLQLLFYSVGIGQISSEVPQNLSASRPQDRQFILSSKKLLLSDSGFYLCAWRRDSKNYGYTFGSGTRLTVV.

V is TRBV5-4 and J is TRBJ2-4; D uncertain. V lost 0 bases, J lost 3 bases, and 10 bases lay in between. This CDR3 is 15 amino acids long. CDR1 SGHNT and CDR2 YYREEE come from the germline V gene (reference sequence). CDR3 sequence (DNA): TGTGCCAGCAGCTTGGCTGGGGAAGGCAAAAACATTCAGTACTTC. This codes for CASSLAGEGKNIQYF. Full variable domain (outside the CDR3, taken from reference TRBV5-4 and TRBJ2-4): ETGVTQSPTHLIKTRGQQVTLRCSSQSGHNTVSWYQQALGQGPQFIFQYYREEENGRGNFPPRFSGLQFPNYSSELNVNALELDDSALYLCASSLAGEGKNIQYFGAGTRLSVL.

Only one count was recorded for this clone. This sequence joins TRBV7-2 and TRBJ1-4, with TRBD1 identical over 7 bases. The germline V gene encodes CDR1 SGHTA and CDR2 FQGNSA. This CDR3 is 13 amino acids long. After removal of 8 bases from V and 10 bases from J, the junction contained 10 bases not matched to a gene. The CDR3 protein is CASGKGQEGKLFF. Here the CDR3 DNA reads TGTGCCAGCGGTAAAGGACAGGAGGGAAAACTGTTTTTT.

As concerns this clone: An end of the junction does not agree with germline; a read error may underlie this. Other DNA sequences in the same sample also yield this CDR3. The gene calls are TRBV5-1 and TRBJ1-3; perhaps TRBD1 as D (5 bases). This CDR3 contains 16 residues. Germline CDR1 SGHRS, CDR2 YFSETQ. The CDR3 sequence: CASRDYGAFSGNTIYF. CDR3 DNA sequence: TGTGCCAGCAGAGATTACGGGGCTTTCTCTGGAAACACCATATATTTT.

This clone occurred once. This same CDR3 is encoded by further DNA sequences in the sample. The chain joins TRBV18 to TRBJ1-1; D is perhaps TRBD1 (6 bases). The length of the CDR3 is 13 residues. Trimming left V 3 bases short and J 2 bases short, with 7 bases between. The germline gives CDR1 KGHSH, CDR2 LQKENI. The CDR3, as DNA: TGTGCCAGCTCACCCGGGACAAACACTGAAGCTTTCTTT. Protein sequence: CASSPGTNTEAFF.

This chain joins TRBV5-4 and TRBJ2-5, with D possibly matching TRBD1 (5 bases). In germline, CDR1 is SGHNT, CDR2 YYREEE (reference sequence). This CDR3 is 15 amino acids long. V lost 0 bases, J lost 5 bases, and 14 bases lay in between. CDR3 nucleotide sequence: TGTGCCAGCAGCTTGGCGACAGCAGCGTTCGAGACCCAGTACTTC. This sequence encodes CASSLATAAFETQYF.

V is TRBV11-2 and J is TRBJ2-5; 7 nucleotides line up with TRBD1. The CDR3 runs 15 residues. V lost 4 bases, J lost 2 bases, and 7 bases stayed unmatched. CDR1 is SGHAT, CDR2 FQNNGV, per germline. The chain's CDR3 is CASSSWGQQQETQYF. DNA of the CDR3: TGTGCCAGCAGCTCATGGGGACAGCAGCAAGAGACCCAGTACTTC.

The rearrangement joins TRBV5-4 to TRBJ1-1, with a possible D match to TRBD1 (6 bases). V lost 5 bases, J lost 1 base, and 24 bases lay in between. The germline gives CDR1 SGHNT, CDR2 YYREEE (reference sequence). There are 18 residues in the CDR3. DNA for the CDR3: TGTGCCAGCAGTACCGACGGGGGGGGCCCCATCGGGAACACTGAAGCTTTCTTT. It codes for CASSTDGGGPIGNTEAFF.

The genes are TRBV9 and TRBJ2-2; D possibly matches TRBD1 or TRBD2 (6 bases each). The ends were cut back, 0 bases at V and 7 bases at J, with 25 bases in the middle. Looked up from germline, CDR1 is SGDLS and CDR2 is YYNGEE. The CDR3 has 19 residues. CDR3 loop: CASSVAGGALGARSGELFF. CDR3 coding DNA: TGTGCCAGCAGCGTAGCCGGGGGCGCCTTAGGAGCAAGGAGCGGGGAGCTGTTTTTT.

V gene TRBV11-2 combines with J gene TRBJ2-5; 7 nucleotides line up with TRBD1. J was trimmed by 5 bases and V by 3 bases; bases with no gene match: 9. The CDR3 totals 15 residues. Germline V lookup: CDR1 SGHAT, CDR2 FQNNGV. For the CDR3, the DNA is TGTGCCAGCAGCTTCCTCTACAGGGGCCCGGAGACCCAGTACTTC. This gives the protein CASSFLYRGPETQYF.

CDR3 sequence reads: CASSLAPGGGQETQYF. The CDR3 bases are TGCGCCAGCAGCTTGGCTCCAGGGGGAGGGCAAGAGACCCAGTACTTC. The rearrangement joins TRBV5-1 to TRBJ2-5; D might be TRBD1 or TRBD2, each matching 7 bases. The length of the CDR3 is 16 residues. CDR1 and CDR2 from the germline V gene are SGHRS and YFSETQ. Trimming left V 0 bases short and J 2 bases short, with 14 bases between.

Remarks on this clone: The sample carries other DNA sequences with the same CDR3. The V and J genes are TRBV6-1 and TRBJ1-2; 12 bases line up with TRBD1. Germline values: CDR1 MNHNS, CDR2 SASEGT. This CDR3 spans 13 amino acids. V dropped 4 bases and J dropped 8; count of bases not matched to a gene: 2. The CDR3 nucleotides read TGTGCCAGCAGTGCGGGGACAGGGGGCGGCTACACCTTC. Translating it yields CASSAGTGGGYTF.

The chain combines TRBV15 with TRBJ2-3, with D possibly TRBD2 on 7 matching bases. The germline V and J ends were trimmed by 6 bases and 2 bases, with 15 bases remaining between them. The CDR3 is made up of 15 amino acids. Germline loops: CDR1 LNHNV, CDR2 YYDKDF (reference sequence). CDR3 protein: CATRLGGAATDTQYF. CDR3 bases: TGTGCCACCAGGCTGGGGGGGGCCGCCACAGATACGCAGTATTTT. Full variable domain (rest looked up from reference TRBV15 and TRBJ2-3): DAMVIQNPRYQVTQFGKPVTLSCSQTLNHNVMYWYQQKSSQAPKLLFHYYDKDFNNEADTPDNFQSRRPNTSFCFLDIRSPGLGDTAMYLCATRLGGAATDTQYFGPGTRLTVL.

The chain has TRBV7-2 and TRBJ2-7, with D tentatively TRBD1 (5 bases). CDR3 length: 15 residues. The germline gives CDR1 SGHTA, CDR2 FQGNSA. Trimming shortened V by 3 bases and J by 0 bases, and 12 bases separated the two germline ends. This chain's CDR3 is CASSFPTALSYEQYF. The CDR3 DNA follows: TGTGCCAGCAGCTTCCCGACAGCACTCTCCTACGAGCAGTACTTC. Based on the CDR3 plus reference TRBV7-2 and TRBJ2-7, the full variable domain is GAGVSQSPSNKVTEKGKDVELRCDPISGHTALYWYRQSLGQGLEFLIYFQGNSAPDKSGLPSDRFSAERTGGSVSTLTIQRTQQEDSAVYLCASSFPTALSYEQYFGPGTRLTVT.

The genes are TRBV10-2 and TRBJ1-1; 8 positions match TRBD1. V lost 0 bases and J lost 2; bases outside the gene matches: 11. The CDR3 covers 18 residues. Per germline, CDR1 WSHSY and CDR2 SAAADI. The CDR3 DNA sequence: TGCGCCAGCAGTGAGTCGACGGGCAGGGGGCTATTCAACACTGAAGCTTTCTTT. Translated: CASSESTGRGLFNTEAFF.

The chain uses TRBV5-1 and TRBJ2-1, with 12 bases that match TRBD2. V lost 4 bases, J lost 12 bases, and 11 bases stayed unmatched. Germline V gives CDR1 SGHRS, CDR2 YFSETQ. The CDR3 runs to 15 residues. CDR3 loop: CASSGSSGGAFGQFF. In DNA form, the CDR3 reads TGCGCCAGCAGCGGCTCTAGCGGGGGGGCCTTCGGGCAGTTCTTC.